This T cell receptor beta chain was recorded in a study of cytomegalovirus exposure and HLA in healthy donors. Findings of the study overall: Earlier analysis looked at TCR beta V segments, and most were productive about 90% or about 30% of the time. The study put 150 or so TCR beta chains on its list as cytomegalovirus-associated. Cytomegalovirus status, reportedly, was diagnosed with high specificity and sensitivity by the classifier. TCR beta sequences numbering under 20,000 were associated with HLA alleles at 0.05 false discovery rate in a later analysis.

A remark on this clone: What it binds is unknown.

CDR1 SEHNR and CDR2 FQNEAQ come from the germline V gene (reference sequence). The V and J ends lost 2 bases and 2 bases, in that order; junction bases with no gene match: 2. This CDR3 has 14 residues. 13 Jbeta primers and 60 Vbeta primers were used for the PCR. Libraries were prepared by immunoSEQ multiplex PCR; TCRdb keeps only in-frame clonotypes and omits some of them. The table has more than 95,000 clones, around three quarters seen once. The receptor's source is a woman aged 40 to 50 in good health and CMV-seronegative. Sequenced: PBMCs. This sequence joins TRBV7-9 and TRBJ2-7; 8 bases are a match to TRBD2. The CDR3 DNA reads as TGTGCCAGCAGCTTACTAGCGGGCACCTACGAGCAGTACTTC. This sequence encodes CASSLLAGTYEQYF.